This T cell receptor beta chain was identified during a study of molecular identifiers for immune sequencing clone quantification. TCRdb used MiXCR to reprocess the PCR reads, holding one entry per CDR3 protein. The sample holds 460,000 or so distinct CDR3 sequences; roughly 25% are singletons and the top ten take approximately 0.8%. Regarding this clonotype: No antigen is known for it.

Study-wide points: Clones that had above 20 RNA copies took up over 99% of effector molecules but under 1% in naive cells. Spiked Jurkat TCR RNA equal to one cell could reportedly be picked out among 800,000 to 1,000,000 naive cells.

CDR3 length: 15 residues. Trimming shortened V by 6 bases and J by 7 bases, and 22 bases separated the two germline ends. CDR1 and CDR2 from the germline V gene are MNHEY and SVGAGI. Input material: naive CD8+ T cells from blood, with Jurkat cell RNA spiked in. Indicated subset: FACS-sorted CD8+CD4-CCR7+CD45RA+ naive T cells. This chain uses TRBV6-5 with TRBJ2-7; a possible D gene is TRBD1 (6 bases). The origin of this receptor is a human donor in good health. Some libraries in this study had Jurkat cell RNA spiked in. The CDR3: CASSNVQGLDKEQYF. CDR3 bases: TGTGCCAGCAGCAACGTACAGGGATTGGATAAGGAGCAGTACTTC.